The following is a T cell receptor beta chain sequence with its context. The antigen is undetermined. The data originate from a study of cytomegalovirus exposure and HLA in healthy donors. Findings and limits, study-wide: The study recorded 150 to 200 TCR beta chains that were cytomegalovirus-associated. Some V segments (TRBV6-2 and TRBV6-3 among them) were excluded as indistinguishable. TCR beta V- and J-gene trimming, according to a later analysis, was linked to a missense DCLRE1C variant. TCR sequences were mostly rare, though some public TCRs occurred in many donors.

The V end was cut by 3 bases, the J end by 2 bases, with 9 bases between. From germline, CDR1 is MDHEN and CDR2 SYDVKM. There are 14 residues in the CDR3. The primer mix had 60 Vbeta and 13 Jbeta primers. Sequenced by immunoSEQ multiplex PCR; TCRdb stores in-frame clones only, minus some. Counted here are under 200,000 clones, approximately 84% occurring once; the ten biggest clones make up 0.38%. The material sequenced was PBMCs. This rearrangement joins TRBV28 to TRBJ2-3; no definite D call. The sequence was obtained from a boy aged 2 to 10 in good health and CMV-seronegative. CDR3: CASSLPLVTDTQYF. CDR3 in DNA: TGTGCCAGCAGTTTGCCTCTAGTCACAGATACGCAGTATTTT.